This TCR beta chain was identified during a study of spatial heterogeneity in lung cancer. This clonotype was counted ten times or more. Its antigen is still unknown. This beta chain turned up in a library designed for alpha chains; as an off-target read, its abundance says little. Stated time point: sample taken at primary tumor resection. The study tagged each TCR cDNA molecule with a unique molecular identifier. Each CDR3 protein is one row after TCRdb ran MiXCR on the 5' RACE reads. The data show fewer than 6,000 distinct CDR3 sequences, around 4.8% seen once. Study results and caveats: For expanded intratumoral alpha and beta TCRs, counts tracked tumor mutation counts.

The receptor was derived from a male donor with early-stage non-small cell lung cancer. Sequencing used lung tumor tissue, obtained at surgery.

The CDR3 spells CASSLDGSGGSETQYF. CDR3 DNA sequence: TGCGCCAGCAGCTTGGACGGTAGCGGGGGGTCAGAGACCCAGTACTTC. This chain links TRBV5-1 with TRBJ2-5; TRBD2 matches at 10 bases. J was trimmed by 4 bases and V by 0 bases; bases with no gene match: 6. CDR1 and CDR2 (germline): SGHRS, YFSETQ. The length of the CDR3 is 16 residues.